The source of this T cell receptor beta chain is a study of blood T cell repertoires in COVID-19. Across the whole study: PBMCs, B-cell-depleted T cells, or T cells provided the cDNA or gDNA that made up the material.

Repertoires were generated with immunoSEQ multiplex PCR, while TCRdb's copy carries only in-frame clones and drops some. Of 450,000 or so clones in the sample, 70% to 90% were seen once. Germline lookup yields CDR1 MNHEY and CDR2 SVGAGI. With 4 bases clipped from V and 3 bases from J, the junction kept 7 bases outside the gene matches. This CDR3 has 15 residues. The receptor comes from a woman aged 40 to 55 with COVID-19, enrolled during active disease. The chain links TRBV6-5 to TRBJ1-2, with 8 bases aligning to TRBD1. The sequenced material came from peripheral blood. For the CDR3, the DNA is TGTGCCAGCAGTTCCGACAGGGGCCTATACTATGGCTACACCTTC. As protein: CASSSDRGLYYGYTF.